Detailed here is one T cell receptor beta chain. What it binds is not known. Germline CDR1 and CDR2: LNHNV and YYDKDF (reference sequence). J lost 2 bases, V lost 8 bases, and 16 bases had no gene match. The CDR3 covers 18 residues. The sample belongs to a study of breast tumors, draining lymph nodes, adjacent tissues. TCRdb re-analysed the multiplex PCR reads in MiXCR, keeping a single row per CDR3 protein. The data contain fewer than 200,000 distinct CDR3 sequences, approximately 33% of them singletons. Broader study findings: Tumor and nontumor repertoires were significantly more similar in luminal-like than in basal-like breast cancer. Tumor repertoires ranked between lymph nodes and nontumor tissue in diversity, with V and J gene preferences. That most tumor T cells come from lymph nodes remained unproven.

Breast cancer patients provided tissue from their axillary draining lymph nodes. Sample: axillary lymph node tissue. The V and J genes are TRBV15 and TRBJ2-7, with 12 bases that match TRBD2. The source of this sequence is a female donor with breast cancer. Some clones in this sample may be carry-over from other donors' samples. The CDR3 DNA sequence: TGTGCCACCTCTAGCGGGGGGGTGGCTAGCGGGAGGCCCTACGAGCAGTACTTC. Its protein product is CATSSGGVASGRPYEQYF.